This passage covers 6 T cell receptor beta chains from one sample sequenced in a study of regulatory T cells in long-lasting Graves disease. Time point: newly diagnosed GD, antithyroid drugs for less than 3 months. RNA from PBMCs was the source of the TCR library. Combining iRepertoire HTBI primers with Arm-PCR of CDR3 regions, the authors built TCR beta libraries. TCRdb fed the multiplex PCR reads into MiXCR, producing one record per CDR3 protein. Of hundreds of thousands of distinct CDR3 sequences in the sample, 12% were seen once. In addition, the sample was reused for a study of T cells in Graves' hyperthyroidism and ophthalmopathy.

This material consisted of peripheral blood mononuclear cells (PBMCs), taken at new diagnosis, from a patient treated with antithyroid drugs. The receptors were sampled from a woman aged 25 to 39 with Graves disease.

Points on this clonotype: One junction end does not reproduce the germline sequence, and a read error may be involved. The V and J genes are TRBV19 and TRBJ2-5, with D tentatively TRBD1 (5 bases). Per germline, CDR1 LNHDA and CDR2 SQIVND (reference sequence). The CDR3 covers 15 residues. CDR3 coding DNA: TGTGCCAGTAGTACACATTTGATGGGGCTTAGGACCCAGCACTTC. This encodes CASSTHLMGLRTQHF.

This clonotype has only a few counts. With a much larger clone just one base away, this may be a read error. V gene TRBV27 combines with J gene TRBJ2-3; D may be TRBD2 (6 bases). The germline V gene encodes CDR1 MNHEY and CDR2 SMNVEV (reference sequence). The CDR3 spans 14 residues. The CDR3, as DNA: TGTGTCAGCAGTCCCGGGACTAGCACAGATACGCAGTATTTT. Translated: CVSSPGTSTDTQYF.

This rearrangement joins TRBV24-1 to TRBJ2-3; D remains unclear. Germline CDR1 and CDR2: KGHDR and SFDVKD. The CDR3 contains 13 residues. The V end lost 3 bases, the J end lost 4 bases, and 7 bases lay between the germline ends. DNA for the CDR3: TGTGCCACCAGTGATGTAAGATCAGATACGCAGTATTTT. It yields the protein CATSDVRSDTQYF.

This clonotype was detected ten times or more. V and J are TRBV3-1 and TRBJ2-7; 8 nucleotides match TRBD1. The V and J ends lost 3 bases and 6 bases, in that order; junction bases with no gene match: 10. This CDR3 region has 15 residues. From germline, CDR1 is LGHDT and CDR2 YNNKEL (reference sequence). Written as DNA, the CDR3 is TGTGCCAGCAGCCAGACCCCGCGACAGGGGTTCGAGCAGTACTTC. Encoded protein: CASSQTPRQGFEQYF.

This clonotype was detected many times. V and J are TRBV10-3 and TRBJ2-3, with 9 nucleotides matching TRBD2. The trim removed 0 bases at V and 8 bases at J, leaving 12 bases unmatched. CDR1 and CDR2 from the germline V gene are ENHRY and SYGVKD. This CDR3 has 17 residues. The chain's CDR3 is CAISESRGLAGWFTQYF. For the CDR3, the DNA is TGTGCCATCAGTGAGTCGAGGGGCCTAGCGGGGTGGTTTACGCAGTATTTT.

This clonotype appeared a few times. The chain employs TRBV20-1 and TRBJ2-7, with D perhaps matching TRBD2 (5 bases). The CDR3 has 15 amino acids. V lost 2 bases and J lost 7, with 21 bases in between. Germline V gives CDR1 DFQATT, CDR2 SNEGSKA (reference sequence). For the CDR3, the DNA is TGCAGTGCTAGACCCAGGCTGAAACCTACGGGGGAGCAGTACTTC. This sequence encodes CSARPRLKPTGEQYF.